The 2 T cell receptor beta chains given below trace back to one sample, sequenced in a study of T cell responses to AZD1222 COVID-19 vaccine. Sequencing used immunoSEQ multiplex PCR; TCRdb keeps in-frame clones, though not all of them. The sample includes 85,000 to 90,000 clones, about 92% of them seen just once. This sample comprised peripheral blood, obtained on day 0 of AZD1222 vaccination. The origin of the receptors is an adult in good health.

The chain joins TRBV2 to TRBJ1-4; a possible D gene is TRBD1 (5 bases). Germline CDR1 is SNHLY and CDR2 is FYNNEI. Between the trimmed V and J ends, which lost 3 bases and 3 bases, there was a span of 11 bases. The CDR3 is made up of 15 amino acids. The CDR3 DNA sequence: TGTGCCAGCAGTGACCGCTTGGGGGCTAATGAAAAACTGTTTTTT. Translation: CASSDRLGANEKLFF.

This sequence joins TRBV10-3 and TRBJ2-7; 13 bases align to TRBD2. CDR3 size: 15 residues. Germline values: CDR1 ENHRY, CDR2 SYGVKD. V lost 7 bases and J lost 5; bases outside the gene matches: 8. CDR3 in DNA: TGTGCCATCATCTCCGGGACTAGCGGGGTTGACGAGCAGTACTTC. Translating gives CAIISGTSGVDEQYF.